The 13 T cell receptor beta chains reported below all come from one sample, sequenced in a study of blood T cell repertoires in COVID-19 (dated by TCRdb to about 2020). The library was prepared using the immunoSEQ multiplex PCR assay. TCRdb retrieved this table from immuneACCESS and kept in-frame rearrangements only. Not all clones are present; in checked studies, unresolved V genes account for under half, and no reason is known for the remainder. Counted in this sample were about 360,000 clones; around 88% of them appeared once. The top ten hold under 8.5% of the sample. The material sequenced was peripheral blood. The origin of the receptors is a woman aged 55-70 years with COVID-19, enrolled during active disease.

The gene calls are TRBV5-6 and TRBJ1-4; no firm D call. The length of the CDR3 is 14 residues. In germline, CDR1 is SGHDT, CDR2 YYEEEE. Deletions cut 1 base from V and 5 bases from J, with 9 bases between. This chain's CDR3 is CASSLLTLNEKLFF. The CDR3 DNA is TGTGCCAGCAGCTTGTTGACTCTAAATGAAAAACTGTTTTTT.

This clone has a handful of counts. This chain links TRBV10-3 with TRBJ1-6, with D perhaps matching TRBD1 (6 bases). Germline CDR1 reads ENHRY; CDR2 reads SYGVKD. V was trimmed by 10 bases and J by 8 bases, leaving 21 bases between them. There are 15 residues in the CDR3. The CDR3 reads CATGLQQGAYSPLHF. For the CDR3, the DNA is TGTGCCACCGGGTTGCAACAGGGCGCATATTCACCCCTCCACTTT.

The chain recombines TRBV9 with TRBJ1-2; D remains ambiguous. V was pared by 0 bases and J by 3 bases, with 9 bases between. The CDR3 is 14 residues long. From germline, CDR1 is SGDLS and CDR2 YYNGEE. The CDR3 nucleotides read TGTGCCAGCAGCGTAGACGGGAAGCACTATGGCTACACCTTC. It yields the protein CASSVDGKHYGYTF.

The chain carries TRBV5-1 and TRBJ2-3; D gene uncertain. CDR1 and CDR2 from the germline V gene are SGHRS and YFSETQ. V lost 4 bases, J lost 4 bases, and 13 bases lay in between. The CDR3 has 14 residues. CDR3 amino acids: CASSPAWPADTQYF. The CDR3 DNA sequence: TGCGCCAGCAGCCCTGCATGGCCCGCAGATACGCAGTATTTT.

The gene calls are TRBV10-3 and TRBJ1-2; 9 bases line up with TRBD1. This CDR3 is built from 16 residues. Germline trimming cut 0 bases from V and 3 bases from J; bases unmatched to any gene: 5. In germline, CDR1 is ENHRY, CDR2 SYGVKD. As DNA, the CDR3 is TGTGCCATCAGTGAGTCGACTCGGGACAGGGACTATGGCTACACCTTC. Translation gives CAISESTRDRDYGYTF.

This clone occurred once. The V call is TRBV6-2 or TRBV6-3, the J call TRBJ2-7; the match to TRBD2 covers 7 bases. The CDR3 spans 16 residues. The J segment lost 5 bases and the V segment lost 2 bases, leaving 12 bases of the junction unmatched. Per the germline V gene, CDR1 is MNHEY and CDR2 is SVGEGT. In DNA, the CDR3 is TGTGCCAGCAGTTACCTTCAAGCGGGGATTTGGAACGAGCAGTACTTC. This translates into CASSYLQAGIWNEQYF.

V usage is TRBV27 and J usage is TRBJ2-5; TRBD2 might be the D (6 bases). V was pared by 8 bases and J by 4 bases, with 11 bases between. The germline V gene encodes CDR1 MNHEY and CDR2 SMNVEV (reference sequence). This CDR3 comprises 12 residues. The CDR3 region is CASGTPPETQYF. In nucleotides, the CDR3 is TGTGCCAGCGGGACTCCCCCAGAGACCCAGTACTTC.

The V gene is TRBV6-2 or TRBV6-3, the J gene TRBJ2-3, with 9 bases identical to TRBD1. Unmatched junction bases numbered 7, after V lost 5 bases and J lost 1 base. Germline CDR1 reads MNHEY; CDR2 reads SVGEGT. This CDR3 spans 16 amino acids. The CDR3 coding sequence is TGTGCCAGCAGTCCCGGGACAGGGATAGGCACAGATACGCAGTATTTT. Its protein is CASSPGTGIGTDTQYF.

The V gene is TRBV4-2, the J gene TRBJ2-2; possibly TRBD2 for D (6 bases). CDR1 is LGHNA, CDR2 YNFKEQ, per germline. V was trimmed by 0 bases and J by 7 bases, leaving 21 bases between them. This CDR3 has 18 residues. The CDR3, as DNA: TGTGCCAGCAGCCAAGACCCGGGCGGGGCAGGTCATCACGGGGAGCTGTTTTTT. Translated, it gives CASSQDPGGAGHHGELFF.

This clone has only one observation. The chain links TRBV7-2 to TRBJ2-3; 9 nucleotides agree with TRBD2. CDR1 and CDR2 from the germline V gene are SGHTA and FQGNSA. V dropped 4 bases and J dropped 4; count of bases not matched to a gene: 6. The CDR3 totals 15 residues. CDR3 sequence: CASSSGTSIADTQYF. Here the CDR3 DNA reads TGTGCCAGCAGCTCCGGGACTAGCATAGCAGATACGCAGTATTTT.

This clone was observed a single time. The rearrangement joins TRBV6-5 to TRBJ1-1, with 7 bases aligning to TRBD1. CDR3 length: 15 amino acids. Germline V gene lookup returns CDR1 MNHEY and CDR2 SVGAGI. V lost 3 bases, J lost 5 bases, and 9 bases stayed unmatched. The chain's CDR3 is CASSYWGTVETEAFF. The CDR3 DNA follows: TGTGCCAGCAGTTATTGGGGGACAGTCGAAACTGAAGCTTTCTTT.

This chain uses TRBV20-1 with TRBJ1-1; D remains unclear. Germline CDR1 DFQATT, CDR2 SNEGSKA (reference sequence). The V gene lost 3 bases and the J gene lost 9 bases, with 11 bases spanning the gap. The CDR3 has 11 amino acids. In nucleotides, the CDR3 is TGCAGTGCTAGCAGGACGGGAAAAGCTTTCTTT. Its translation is CSASRTGKAFF.

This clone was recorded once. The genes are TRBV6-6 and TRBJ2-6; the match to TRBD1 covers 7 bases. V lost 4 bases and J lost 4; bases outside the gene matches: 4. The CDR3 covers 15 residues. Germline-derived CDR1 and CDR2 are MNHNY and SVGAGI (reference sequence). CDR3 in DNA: TGTGCCAGCAGTTTAGACAGGGCAGGGGCCAACGTCCTGACTTTC. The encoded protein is CASSLDRAGANVLTF.